Listed below are T cell receptor beta chains from one sample, sequenced in a study of CD8 T cells in ankylosing spondylitis. TCRdb redid the calling of the 5' RACE reads with MiXCR, one entry per CDR3 protein. The data hold 670,000 or so distinct CDR3 sequences, with roughly 19% observed a single time. What was sequenced was blood, either unsorted or a sorted T cell fraction (not recorded which). These TCRs come from a male donor with ankylosing spondylitis. Each CDR3 is given with its conserved first and last residue.

V gene	J gene	CDR3 protein
TRBV20-1	TRBJ2-7	CSAKGGAYEQYF
TRBV11-1	TRBJ2-7	CASSLALESYEQYF
TRBV29-1	TRBJ2-1	CSARRSGLAGGPHNEQFF
TRBV28	TRBJ1-1	CASSFAGETEAFF
TRBV10-3	TRBJ1-5	CAISEGLDHGNQPQHF
TRBV2	TRBJ2-5	CASSESGVRETQYF
TRBV5-1	TRBJ2-4	CASSLAGLRSKNIQYF
TRBV19	TRBJ2-1	CASRNTGGANEQFF
TRBV29-1	TRBJ2-7	CSVIDRTYSYEQYF
TRBV20-1	TRBJ2-7	CSARIRTGGIYEQYF
TRBV7-9	TRBJ1-1	CASSNQQGSNTEAFF
TRBV11-1	TRBJ2-1	CASSPIGGGYNEQFF
TRBV5-1	TRBJ2-3	CASSLAASGGDTQYF
TRBV7-9	TRBJ2-7	CASSHLTGGALYEQYF
TRBV3-1	TRBJ1-2	CASSPSLGDNYGYTF
TRBV27	TRBJ2-7	CASRETSGKTYEQYF
TRBV6-7	TRBJ1-2	CASSAGARYGYTF
TRBV12-3/TRBV12-4	TRBJ2-5	CASTSGGQETQYF
TRBV11-2	TRBJ2-6	CASSRSGTLTF
TRBV25-1	TRBJ2-5	CASSEGRLAGGGYETQYF